This entry describes one T cell receptor (beta chain). Its target is not known. An Oncomine TCR Beta short-read assay was used to sequence the DNA from cultured CD4+ T cells. TCRdb re-derived calls from the PCR reads in MiXCR, one entry per CDR3 protein. In the table there are fewer than 16,000 distinct CDR3 sequences, around 56% of which are singletons. This sample was taken from a study of vaccination and CD4 T cells after COVID-19. Study-level background: A CEFX pool, an HIV-1 Nef pool, or no peptide went to control cultures.

The CDR3 loop spans 13 amino acids. Germline V CDR1 and CDR2: MNHEY, SVGEGT. V lost 0 bases and J 0 bases, leaving 0 bases between the germline ends. Sample treatment: approximately 11-day PBMC culture with coronavirus spike peptide pools or control peptides (ViraFEST assay). The receptor was isolated from a human donor who had recovered from COVID-19. The gene calls are TRBV6-2 or TRBV6-3 and TRBJ1-5; D call uncertain. Input material: CD4+ T cells from blood, cultured in vitro. CDR3 residues: CASSYSSNQPQHF. The CDR3 DNA follows: TGTGCCAGCAGTTACTCTAGCAATCAGCCCCAGCATTTT.